This T cell receptor (beta chain) was recorded in a study of blood T cell repertoires in COVID-19. About the research overall: Samples taken during acute and convalescent COVID-19 were collected in the United States, Italy and Spain. Nucleic acid was either cDNA or gDNA, and it came from T cells, B-cell-depleted T cells, or PBMCs.

This CDR3 is 15 amino acids long. After removal of 1 base from V and 8 bases from J, the junction contained 7 bases not matched to a gene. The germline CDR1 and CDR2 sequences are MDHEN and SYDVKM. Assay used: immunoSEQ multiplex PCR; TCRdb lists only in-frame clones, some missing. Of approximately 94,000 clones in the sample, around 89% were seen once. This receptor was identified in an elderly woman with active COVID-19. Sequencing used peripheral blood. The chain is built from TRBV28 and TRBJ2-1; TRBD1 matches at 8 bases. CDR3 protein: CASSLYSTGAYEQFF. The DNA for the CDR3 is TGTGCCAGCAGTTTATACTCGACAGGGGCCTATGAGCAGTTCTTC.